Shown below are 5 T cell receptor beta chains from a single sample sequenced in a study of OX40 agonist ivuxolimab in advanced cancers. Produced via immunoSEQ multiplex PCR; TCRdb's table is partial and in-frame only. The repertoire holds 100,000 or so clones, with 80% to 95% as singletons. This specimen consisted of CD4+ or CD8+ T cells sorted from blood, obtained in a trial of the OX40 agonist ivuxolimab. These receptors were collected from an adult with an advanced solid tumor such as melanoma, head and neck, liver or kidney cancer.

J is TRBJ2-7 and V is TRBV5-1; TRBD2 matches 7 bases. V was clipped by 6 bases and J by 3 bases; unmatched bases: 12. This CDR3 is 15 amino acids long. CDR1 and CDR2 from the germline V gene are SGHRS and YFSETQ. The CDR3 spells CASTLASGTFYEQYF. The CDR3 DNA is TGCGCCAGCACCCTGGCTAGCGGCACCTTCTACGAGCAGTACTTC.

The chain couples TRBV15 to TRBJ1-3; tentative D call: TRBD1 (5 bases). Per the germline V gene, CDR1 is LNHNV and CDR2 is YYDKDF (reference sequence). The CDR3 totals 16 residues. Trimming stripped 0 bases from V and 7 bases from J, with 16 bases between. The CDR3 protein is CATSRDYAGQGNTIYF. As DNA, the CDR3 is TGTGCCACCAGCAGAGATTACGCAGGGCAGGGTAACACCATATATTTT.

This clone has just a few counts. CDR3 coding DNA: TGTGCCAGCAGCCAGGACAGCAATCAGCCCCAGCATTTT. As protein: CASSQDSNQPQHF. V usage is TRBV2 and J usage is TRBJ1-5; D call uncertain. This CDR3 is 13 amino acids long. The V end lost 6 bases, the J end lost 1 base, and 7 bases lay between the germline ends. Germline values: CDR1 SNHLY, CDR2 FYNNEI.

The J gene is TRBJ2-2, the V gene TRBV19; D is undetermined. Between the trimmed V and J ends, which lost 0 bases and 6 bases, there was a span of 8 bases. This CDR3 is built from 14 residues. The germline gives CDR1 LNHDA, CDR2 SQIVND (reference sequence). CDR3 loop: CASSIDWTSGELFF. The CDR3, as DNA: TGTGCCAGTAGTATAGATTGGACCTCCGGGGAGCTGTTTTTT.

The rearrangement uses TRBV5-5 and TRBJ2-7, with D possibly matching TRBD2 (6 bases). Germline assignment: CDR1 SGHKS and CDR2 YYEKEE (reference sequence). Trimming stripped 0 bases from V and 5 bases from J, with 18 bases between. The length of the CDR3 is 16 residues. In DNA, the CDR3 is TGTGCCAGCAGCTTGGTCCGGGGGATTAAGGCCGACGAGCAGTACTTC. Residues: CASSLVRGIKADEQYF.